The clone carrying this T cell receptor beta chain was recorded many times. What it binds is not known. Germline assignment: CDR1 SGDLS and CDR2 YYNGEE. The CDR3 has 16 residues. Trimming left V 2 bases short and J 6 bases short, with 18 bases between. These data originate in a study of CD8 T cells in ankylosing spondylitis. Study-level findings and limits: Disease-associated clones were CD8+ and fairly uncommon in peripheral blood.

TCRdb independently ran MiXCR on the 5' RACE reads; one entry per CDR3 protein. The sample has approximately 220,000 distinct CDR3 sequences, roughly 24% seen once. The sample consisted of blood, either unsorted or a sorted T cell fraction (not recorded which). The chain links TRBV9 to TRBJ2-1; D may correspond to TRBD1 or TRBD2 (5 bases each). This receptor was taken from a male donor with ankylosing spondylitis or in good health (not recorded which). In DNA, the CDR3 is TGTGCCAGCAGCGTCGGGACGGCCCGCCTCCTCAATGAGCAGTTCTTC. It specifies CASSVGTARLLNEQFF.